A single T cell receptor beta chain is shown here with its context. The antigen remains undetermined. As the template, RNA transcripts were used to amplify TCR beta CDR3 regions. RT-PCR in the first round used HTBI primers; a second-round multiplex PCR followed. Via MiXCR, TCRdb re-called the multiplex PCR reads, giving one row per CDR3 protein. The profile shows approximately 700,000 distinct CDR3 sequences, 40% of them singletons. This sample is part of a study of Graves' ophthalmopathy and Graves' hyperthyroidism. Study-level findings and limits: Blood also carried most expanded thyroid clonotypes exceeding 0.001 frequency.

PBMCs had their origin in fresh peripheral blood (approximately 10 ml). The CDR3 totals 15 residues. Germline CDR1 is MRHNA and CDR2 is SNTAGT. V lost 3 bases and J lost 3, with 12 bases in between. Input material: peripheral blood. This TCR was sampled from an adult man with Graves' ophthalmopathy. V usage is TRBV6-4 and J usage is TRBJ1-5, with D possibly being TRBD1 (6 bases). The CDR3 DNA follows: TGTGCCAGCAGTGAGTTATGGACAGTCAATCAGCCCCAGCATTTT. This translates into CASSELWTVNQPQHF.